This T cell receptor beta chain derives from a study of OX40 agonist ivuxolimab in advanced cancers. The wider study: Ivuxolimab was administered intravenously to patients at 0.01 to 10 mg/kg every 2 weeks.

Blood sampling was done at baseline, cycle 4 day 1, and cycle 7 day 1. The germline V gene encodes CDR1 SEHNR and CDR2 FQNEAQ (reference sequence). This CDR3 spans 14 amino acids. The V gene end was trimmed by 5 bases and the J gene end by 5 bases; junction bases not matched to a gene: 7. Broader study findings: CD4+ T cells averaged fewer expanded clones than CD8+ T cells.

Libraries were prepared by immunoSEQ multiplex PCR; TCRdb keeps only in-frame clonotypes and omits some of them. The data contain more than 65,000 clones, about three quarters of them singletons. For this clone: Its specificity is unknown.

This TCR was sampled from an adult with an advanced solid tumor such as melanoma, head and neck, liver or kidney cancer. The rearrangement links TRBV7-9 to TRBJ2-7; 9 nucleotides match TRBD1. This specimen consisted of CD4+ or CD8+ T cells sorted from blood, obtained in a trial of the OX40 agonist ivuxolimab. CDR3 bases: TGTGCCAGCAGCCAGGGGACAGGGATCCACGAGCAGTACTTC. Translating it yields CASSQGTGIHEQYF. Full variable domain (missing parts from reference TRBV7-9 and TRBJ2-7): DTGVSQNPRHKITKRGQNVTFRCDPISEHNRLYWYRQTLGQGPEFLTYFQNEAQLEKSRLLSDRFSAERPKGSFSTLEIQRTEQGDSAMYLCASSQGTGIHEQYFGPGTRLTVT.